This T cell receptor beta chain was sequenced in a study of T cell responses to AZD1222 COVID-19 vaccine. Generated by immunoSEQ multiplex PCR, the TCRdb table keeps only in-frame clones and is missing some. Counted here are approximately 88,000 clones, around 73% occurring once; the ten biggest clones make up roughly 20%. Germline CDR1 reads KGHSH; CDR2 reads LQKENI. The CDR3 is 14 amino acids. Unmatched junction bases numbered 6, after V lost 6 bases and J lost 3 bases. Remarks on this clone: Its specificity is not known.

Findings and limits, study-wide: The study identified only six AZD1222 recipients as seropositive at baseline. Sampling captured repertoires only after the peak T cell response.

This clonotype originated in an adult in good health. The sample here was peripheral blood, taken on day 0 of AZD1222 vaccination. The chain is built from TRBV18 and TRBJ1-1; 8 nucleotides line up with TRBD1. DNA for the CDR3: TGTGCCAGCTCCTTTTCACAGGGGGACACTGAAGCTTTCTTT. Translating gives CASSFSQGDTEAFF.